A selection of T cell receptor beta chains follows, all from one sample in a study of shared clonotypes between healthy human individuals. The method was immunoSEQ multiplex PCR; TCRdb's version includes in-frame clones alone and lacks a portion of them. This table holds about 680,000 clones, 74% found once. The sequenced sample consisted of memory CD4+ T cells sorted from blood. Receptors were obtained from a woman aged 25 to 39 in good health. The conserved cysteine and the conserved F or W are not part of the CDR3 here. Each record gives: clone size, V gene, J gene, CDR3 protein. Not every row has a clone size; where given, it reads once, few, many or a size class.

.	TRBV15	TRBJ1-4	ATSRDRGQVGVNEKLF
few	TRBV7-9	TRBJ2-2	ASSSHRTSGRAHTGELF
.	TRBV7-8	TRBJ2-7	ASSLGLDGTSGYEQY
.	TRBV5-1	TRBJ2-2	ASSPGTANTGELF
.	TRBV6-6	TRBJ1-2	ASIRGGTERGYT
.	TRBV29-1	TRBJ2-2	SSKTDNTGELF
once	TRBV10-3	TRBJ1-5	AISESGGNQPQH
.	TRBV5-1	TRBJ2-7	ASRPSGGSSYEQY
once	TRBV27	TRBJ1-2	ASSFGTTYGYT
.	TRBV7-5	TRBJ2-7	AAPGKQY
.	TRBV11-2	TRBJ2-3	ASSLGGHPDTQY
.	TRBV28	TRBJ1-5	ASSLGGTSNQPQH
once	TRBV5-1	TRBJ2-1	ASSLDDRLAGANEQF
.	TRBV28	TRBJ1-5	ASNLTPGQTGGNQPQH
few	TRBV2	TRBJ1-2	ASSEGALDVYGYT
.	TRBV18	TRBJ2-2	ASSPRGQANTGELF
.	TRBV5-1	TRBJ1-2	ASSADGYGYT
once	TRBV5-1	TRBJ2-5	ASSAGGPGEETQY
.	TRBV7-7	TRBJ2-7	ASSLRTDSDEQY
.	TRBV9	TRBJ2-6	ASSAPSQGLGANVLT
once	TRBV5-4	TRBJ2-1	ASSFGGTSSYNEQF
.	TRBV6-4	TRBJ2-1	ASSGLGLAGYNEQF
.	TRBV5-4	TRBJ2-1	ASSRGGQGYNEQF
.	TRBV27	TRBJ2-7	ASSPGQPLYEQY
.	TRBV11-2	TRBJ2-1	ASSLNAGGGNEQF
few	TRBV30	TRBJ2-1	AWSEGQGAYNEQF
.	TRBV6-5	TRBJ2-1	ASRAGLASQEQF
.	TRBV7-8	TRBJ2-3	ASSSSGTSGDTDTQY
.	TRBV19	TRBJ2-1	ASSIGGPYNEQF
.	TRBV6-1	TRBJ1-1	ASRTRTGASVEAF
once	TRBV27	TRBJ1-5	ASSPTGSSNQPQH
once	TRBV5-1	TRBJ2-1	ASSRQSGVSYNEQF
.	TRBV28	TRBJ1-1	ASRPRGGKNTEAF
.	TRBV10-3	TRBJ2-7	AISAGGSSYEQY
few	TRBV5-3	TRBJ2-5	ARSLGPTGQTQY
.	TRBV28	TRBJ2-3	ASSSYYDTQY
.	TRBV2	TRBJ2-2	ASSETTGAVGELF
.	TRBV6-1	TRBJ1-5	ASSEAFQPQH
many	TRBV6-8	TRBJ2-7	ASRGSPYEQY
few	TRBV25-1	TRBJ2-5	ASSVAHVTKETQY